Shown below are 17 T cell receptor beta chains from a single sample sequenced in a study of cytomegalovirus exposure and HLA in healthy donors. PCR primers comprised 60 Vbeta and 13 Jbeta primers. Profiled with immunoSEQ multiplex PCR; TCRdb holds only in-frame clones, not every one. This sample has 65,000 to 90,000 clones, with 75% to 90% found just once. The sample comprised PBMCs. These TCRs come from a woman aged 25-40 years in good health and CMV-seronegative.

This clone was seen a single time. The chain combines TRBV28 with TRBJ2-7; 8 bases map to TRBD1. Germline CDR1 MDHEN, CDR2 SYDVKM. This CDR3 is built from 15 residues. With 7 bases clipped from V and 2 bases from J, the junction kept 10 bases outside the gene matches. CDR3 sequence: CASIPEPDRAYEQYF. DNA for the CDR3: TGTGCCAGCATCCCCGAACCGGACAGGGCCTACGAGCAGTACTTC.

The chain joins TRBV9 to TRBJ1-2, with D possibly TRBD1 on 6 matching bases. The CDR3 covers 14 residues. Trimming took off 7 bases at V and 4 bases at J, with 17 bases between the two ends. CDR1 is SGDLS and CDR2 is YYNGEE in the germline V gene. The CDR3, as DNA: TGTGCCAGCCATAGCTATCAGGGGCCCTATGGCTACACCTTC. Translated: CASHSYQGPYGYTF.

The chain employs TRBV28 and TRBJ2-1; maybe TRBD2 (6 bases). The CDR3 totals 15 residues. V dropped 8 bases and J dropped 4 bases, with 18 bases sitting between them. CDR1 and CDR2 (germline): MDHEN, SYDVKM. CDR3 DNA sequence: TGTGCCAGCCGAACCCGGGGGTCCGAATACAATGAGCAGTTCTTC. This gives the protein CASRTRGSEYNEQFF.

V is TRBV7-3 and J is TRBJ1-1, with TRBD1 as a possible D gene (6 bases). Germline values: CDR1 SGHTA, CDR2 FQGTGA. This CDR3 has 13 residues. Trimming took 4 bases from V and 7 from J, leaving 13 bases between them. The CDR3 DNA sequence: TGTGCCAGCAGCTCTAACGGACAGCTTGAAGCTTTCTTT. It yields the protein CASSSNGQLEAFF.

J is TRBJ2-3 and V is TRBV7-2, with TRBD2 identical over 12 bases. V was pared by 0 bases and J by 6 bases, with 7 bases of the junction left unmatched. This CDR3 comprises 17 residues. Germline V CDR1 and CDR2: SGHTA, FQGNSA. The CDR3 region is CASSLAPTSGRPDTQYF. Here the CDR3 DNA reads TGTGCCAGCAGCTTAGCTCCGACTAGCGGGAGACCCGATACGCAGTATTTT.

This clone was counted between two and nine times. This chain links TRBV5-1 with TRBJ1-1; 7 bases are shared with TRBD1. CDR3 length: 16 amino acids. CDR1 SGHRS and CDR2 YFSETQ come from the germline V gene. J lost 0 bases, V lost 7 bases, and 12 bases had no gene match. CDR3 bases: TGCGCCAGCCACGAGACCGCAGGGGGTCTGAACACTGAAGCTTTCTTT. Translation: CASHETAGGLNTEAFF.

This rearrangement joins TRBV7-2 to TRBJ2-5; D may be TRBD1 (8 bases). The CDR3 contains 14 residues. Germline V gene sequence: CDR1 SGHTA, CDR2 FQGNSA. The V end lost 5 bases, the J end lost 4 bases, and 14 bases lay between the germline ends. CDR3 nucleotide sequence: TGTGCCAGCAGCGTACAGGGGGGGACAGAGACCCAGTACTTC. Translating gives CASSVQGGTETQYF. Drawing the rest from reference TRBV7-2 and TRBJ2-5, the complete variable domain is GAGVSQSPSNKVTEKGKDVELRCDPISGHTALYWYRQSLGQGLEFLIYFQGNSAPDKSGLPSDRFSAERTGGSVSTLTIQRTQQEDSAVYLCASSVQGGTETQYFGPGTRLLVL.

The J gene is TRBJ2-4, the V gene TRBV27, with a weak D call TRBD1 (6 bases). The V and J ends lost 5 bases and 1 base respectively, with 24 bases between them. CDR3 length equals 19 residues. Germline assignment: CDR1 MNHEY and CDR2 SMNVEV (reference sequence). The CDR3, as DNA: TGTGCCAGCAGTCCGCGACAGGCTAAAAACCTATCTGCCAAAAACATTCAGTACTTC. It translates to CASSPRQAKNLSAKNIQYF.

The rearrangement uses TRBV4-1 and TRBJ1-2; D gene unclear. The V end was cut by 1 base, the J end by 4 bases, with 16 bases between. Germline V gene data show CDR1 as MGHRA and CDR2 as YSYEKL. The CDR3 totals 16 residues. The CDR3 DNA follows: TGCGCCAGCAGCCAAGGGGAAGGGAGGAGGGTCTATGGCTACACCTTC. It yields the protein CASSQGEGRRVYGYTF.

J is TRBJ1-1 and V is TRBV18, with 9 bases fitting TRBD1. This CDR3 is 15 amino acids long. The germline V gene encodes CDR1 KGHSH and CDR2 LQKENI. J was trimmed by 4 bases and V by 3 bases; bases with no gene match: 6. The CDR3 nucleotides read TGTGCCAGCTCACCTAGGACAGGGGAGGTCACTGAAGCTTTCTTT. This gives the protein CASSPRTGEVTEAFF. Complete variable domain (other parts from reference TRBV18 and TRBJ1-1): NAGVMQNPRHLVRRRGQEARLRCSPMKGHSHVYWYRQLPEEGLKFMVYLQKENIIDESGMPKERFSAEFPKEGPSILRIQQVVRGDSAAYFCASSPRTGEVTEAFFGQGTRLTVV.

The chain employs TRBV30 and TRBJ1-5; D possibly corresponds to TRBD1 (5 bases). The CDR3 consists of 15 residues. The germline V gene has CDR1 GTSNPN and CDR2 SVGIG (reference sequence). The V end was cut by 1 base, the J end by 4 bases, with 14 bases between. CDR3 DNA sequence: TGTGCCTGGAGTGGTGTAGCAGGGTTAAATCAGCCCCAGCATTTT. Translating gives CAWSGVAGLNQPQHF.

The V call is TRBV15, the J call TRBJ2-7, with 9 bases matching TRBD2. This CDR3 has 14 residues. The ends lost 1 base at V and 6 bases at J; junction bases unmatched: 4. CDR1 is LNHNV and CDR2 is YYDKDF in the germline V gene (reference sequence). The CDR3: CATSRVAGVSEQYF. The DNA of the CDR3 is TGTGCCACCAGCAGAGTAGCGGGAGTTTCCGAGCAGTACTTC.

The table lists this clone with a few counts. The chain carries TRBV4-3 and TRBJ1-3; TRBD1 might be the D (5 bases). The CDR3 consists of 17 residues. Germline V gene data show CDR1 as LGHNA and CDR2 as YSLEER. V was cut by 0 bases and J by 5 bases, with 17 bases left in between. CDR3 amino acids: CASSQDVVQGTRNTIYF. The CDR3 DNA is TGCGCCAGCAGCCAAGATGTCGTTCAGGGCACCAGAAACACCATATATTTT.

The chain links TRBV5-6 to TRBJ2-7, with unresolved D. Trimming removed 5 bases at V and 2 bases at J, with 14 bases between. The CDR3 consists of 14 residues. Germline loops: CDR1 SGHDT, CDR2 YYEEEE. CDR3 coding DNA: TGTGCCAGCAGTACAGATCTTCGCCCCTACGAGCAGTACTTC. Translated, it gives CASSTDLRPYEQYF.

This clone was seen only once. The V gene is TRBV25-1, the J gene TRBJ2-1; 9 nucleotides match TRBD2. After removal of 8 bases from V and 7 bases from J, the junction contained 3 bases not matched to a gene. The CDR3 extends over 12 amino acids. Per the germline V gene, CDR1 is MGHDK and CDR2 is SYGVNS. The CDR3 loop reads CASASGINEQFF. CDR3 nucleotides: TGTGCCAGCGCTAGCGGGATTAATGAGCAGTTCTTC.

The chain has TRBV7-2 and TRBJ1-2, with D uncertain. The V and J ends lost 7 bases and 3 bases respectively, with 15 bases between them. CDR1 SGHTA and CDR2 FQGNSA come from the germline V gene. This CDR3 is 14 amino acids long. The CDR3 here is CASTLEELYYGYTF. Written as DNA, the CDR3 is TGTGCCAGCACCTTGGAGGAGTTATACTATGGCTACACCTTC.

V and J are TRBV10-1 and TRBJ2-1, with TRBD2 as a possible D gene (5 bases). Germline lookup yields CDR1 WNHNN and CDR2 SYGVQD (reference sequence). The CDR3 runs to 13 residues. Trimming took 10 bases from V and 2 from J, leaving 12 bases between them. The CDR3 DNA sequence: TGCGCCATCACTAGTTCACCCTACAATGAGCAGTTCTTC. This encodes CAITSSPYNEQFF.